These T cell receptor beta chains were read from a single sample in a study of blood T cell repertoires in COVID-19. Produced via immunoSEQ multiplex PCR; TCRdb's table is partial and in-frame only. The sample lists over 250,000 clones, more than 75% seen once, with roughly 1.6% in the top ten. Sequenced: peripheral blood. These receptor sequences come from a woman in her thirties or forties who had recovered from COVID-19. The CDR3 runs from the conserved cysteine through the conserved F or W. Fields, in order: clone size, V gene, J gene, D gene, CDR3 protein, CDR3 DNA. D genes are given only for firm matches. The size of a clone is reported for some rows only, either as once, few or many, or as a class for expanded clones.

>-|TRBV12-3/TRBV12-4|TRBJ2-2|-
CAIEGGRTGELFF
TGTGCCATCGAGGGGGGGCGCACCGGGGAGCTGTTTTTT
>-|TRBV6-5|TRBJ1-1|TRBD1
CASRTGTAIRQAFF
TGTGCCAGCAGGACCGGGACAGCAATACGGCAAGCTTTCTTT
>-|TRBV20-1|TRBJ2-7|-
CSADSAYEQYF
TGCAGTGCAGACAGTGCCTACGAGCAGTACTTC
>once|TRBV11-2|TRBJ2-5|-
CASSLGVGAQETQYF
TGTGCCAGCAGCTTAGGTGTAGGGGCTCAAGAGACCCAGTACTTC
>-|TRBV30|TRBJ2-7|TRBD1
CAWRQGAVEQYF
TGTGCCTGGAGGCAGGGGGCGGTCGAGCAGTACTTC
>-|TRBV5-1|TRBJ2-5|TRBD2
CASSLEAGEIPETQYF
TGCGCCAGCAGCTTGGAGGCGGGGGAGATCCCAGAGACCCAGTACTTC
>-|TRBV12-3/TRBV12-4|TRBJ1-1|-
CASSLARRGTFF
TGTGCCAGCAGTTTAGCACGAAGGGGGACTTTCTTT
>-|TRBV19|TRBJ1-2|-
CASSRVAGVSYGYTF
TGTGCCAGTAGTAGGGTAGCGGGGGTCAGCTATGGCTACACCTTC
>-|TRBV7-2|TRBJ2-6|TRBD1
CASSLVGTAGANVLTF
TGTGCCAGCAGCCTAGTCGGGACAGCTGGGGCCAACGTCCTGACTTTC
>-|TRBV3-1/TRBV3-2|TRBJ1-2|TRBD1
CASSQNTGDGGYTF
TGTGCCAGCAGCCAGAACACAGGGGACGGTGGCTACACCTTC
>-|TRBV5-6|TRBJ2-3|-
CASSLQLTTDTQYF
TGTGCCAGCAGCTTGCAACTCACCACAGATACGCAGTATTTT
>-|TRBV7-6|TRBJ2-7|TRBD1
CASSLAPTGGYEQYF
TGTGCCAGCAGCTTAGCGCCAACAGGGGGATACGAGCAGTACTTC
>-|TRBV2|TRBJ1-6|-
CASRARGSSYNSPLHF
TGTGCCAGCAGGGCCAGGGGAAGCTCCTATAATTCACCCCTCCACTTT
>-|TRBV7-2|TRBJ2-7|TRBD1
CASSQRPGGPYEQYF
TGTGCCAGCAGCCAGCGGCCAGGGGGCCCATACGAGCAGTACTTC
>few|TRBV27|TRBJ2-5|-
CASSQSWAGKETQYF
TGTGCCAGCAGCCAGTCGTGGGCCGGGAAAGAGACCCAGTACTTC
>-|TRBV5-1|TRBJ2-5|-
CASSKGIDHPGEETQYF
TGCGCCAGCTCAAAAGGTATCGACCATCCGGGGGAAGAGACCCAGTACTTC
>-|TRBV5-1|TRBJ1-2|TRBD1
CASSLAGTGLSNYGYTF
TGCGCCAGCAGCCTGGCCGGGACAGGACTTTCCAACTATGGCTACACCTTC
>once|TRBV7-9|TRBJ1-4|-
CANIARRPTNEKLFF
TGTGCCAACATTGCCCGGAGGCCAACTAATGAAAAACTGTTTTTT
>-|TRBV27|TRBJ2-2|-
CASSLSPGTGELFF
TGTGCCAGCAGCCTTTCCCCGGGGACCGGGGAGCTGTTTTTT
>-|TRBV6-6|TRBJ1-5|TRBD1
CASSRTGTQYSNQPQHF
TGTGCCAGCAGTCGGACAGGGACACAGTATAGCAATCAGCCCCAGCATTTT
>once|TRBV5-4|TRBJ2-5|TRBD2
CASSLLSGGLLGETQYF
TGTGCCAGCAGCTTGTTATCGGGGGGGCTTCTAGGTGAGACCCAGTACTTC
>-|TRBV7-7|TRBJ2-1|TRBD1
CASSLWTGGINEQFF
TGTGCTAGCAGCTTATGGACAGGGGGTATTAATGAGCAGTTCTTC
>many|TRBV19|TRBJ1-5|TRBD1
CASTRGQASNQPQHF
TGTGCCAGTACCCGCGGACAGGCCAGCAATCAGCCCCAGCATTTT
>-|TRBV5-4|TRBJ1-2|-
CASSSPREGDYGYTF
TGTGCCAGCAGCTCCCCTCGGGAGGGGGACTATGGCTACACCTTC